This TCR beta chain emerged from a study of cytomegalovirus exposure and HLA in healthy donors. A word on this clone: Its antigen is currently unknown.

Overall study findings and caveats: Most TCR sequences showed up rarely, but some public TCRs showed up in many donors.

This CDR3 comprises 14 residues. Looked up from germline, CDR1 is SQVTM and CDR2 is ANQGSEA. V shed 5 bases and J 5 bases; nucleotides not matched to a gene: 7. The primer mix had 60 Vbeta and 13 Jbeta primers. Assay used: immunoSEQ multiplex PCR; TCRdb lists only in-frame clones, some missing. The sample carries 100,000 or so clones, approximately 79% recorded once. The chain joins TRBV29-1 to TRBJ1-5; TRBD1 matches at 9 bases. This receptor was identified in a man aged 25-45 years in good health and CMV-seropositive. Input material: PBMCs. The CDR3, as DNA: TGCAGCGTTAAGGGGGGACAGGGCGATCAGCCCCAGCATTTT. Its translation is CSVKGGQGDQPQHF.